This T cell receptor beta chain appears in the sequencing data of a study of cytomegalovirus exposure and HLA in healthy donors. Study details: Earlier sequencing of 150 million to 200 million T cells yielded around 120 million unique TCR beta sequences.

General observations from the study: A later analysis linked a missense DCLRE1C variant to TCR beta V- and J-gene trimming. It was only CMV serostatus that was available as immune exposure information.

There are 13 residues in the CDR3. Looked up from germline, CDR1 is MNHNS and CDR2 is SASEGT. The V gene lost 4 bases and the J gene lost 7 bases, with 14 bases spanning the gap. Notes on this clone: Its matching antigen is unknown.

Both 60 Vbeta primers and 13 Jbeta primers went into the PCR. Under the authors' procedure: Approximately 10 million shared chains were among some 75 million unique TCR beta chains counted in a later analysis. TCRdb keeps only in-frame clones here, not all; method: immunoSEQ multiplex PCR. V and J calls plus clone size are reproduced from that table; the DNA served to infer D and trimming. The table has around 50,000 clones, less than 75% seen once. This sequence was found in a man younger than 45 in good health and CMV-seronegative. The chain couples TRBV6-1 to TRBJ2-7, with D perhaps matching TRBD2 (5 bases). Sequencing was performed on PBMCs. CDR3 sequence: CASSGRLAGEQYF. The DNA of the CDR3 is TGTGCCAGCAGTGGGCGGCTAGCCGGAGAGCAGTACTTC.